A single sample gave rise to the 8 T cell receptor beta chains below, sequenced in a study of cytomegalovirus exposure and HLA in healthy donors. 60 Vbeta and 13 Jbeta primers were used in PCR. Some clones are missing from TCRdb's copy, which holds only in-frame ones; the method was immunoSEQ multiplex PCR. The sample lists some 130,000 clones, over 75% occurring once. The sequencing sample was made of PBMCs. These receptors were collected from a man aged 30-40 years in good health.

This clone was observed a single time. The rearrangement joins TRBV5-1 to TRBJ2-7; D is unclear. Trimming removed 0 bases at V and 7 bases at J, with 17 bases between. CDR1 and CDR2 (germline): SGHRS, YFSETQ. The CDR3 contains 15 residues. In DNA, the CDR3 is TGCGCCAGCAGCTTGGGGCCCCTCCCGACGCGGGAGCAGTACTTC. It encodes CASSLGPLPTREQYF.

Here the CDR3 DNA reads TGCGCCAGCAGCACAGGGTTGCCCTACGAGCAGTACTTC. Translated: CASSTGLPYEQYF. The chain links TRBV4-1 to TRBJ2-7; TRBD1 might be the D (6 bases). Germline-derived CDR1 and CDR2 are MGHRA and YSYEKL. V was shortened by 5 bases and J by 2 bases, with 10 bases between the two germline ends. This CDR3 has 13 residues.

To note about this clone: A read error may account for a junction end that differs from germline. J is TRBJ2-5 and V is TRBV7-3, with D tentatively TRBD2 (6 bases). Per the germline V gene, CDR1 is SGHTA and CDR2 is FQGTGA. This CDR3 contains 15 residues. This CDR3 is CSSSSGGISGETQYF. In nucleotides, the CDR3 is TGTTCCAGCAGCTCCGGAGGGATATCTGGGGAGACCCAGTACTTC.

The chain carries TRBV19 and TRBJ1-1; a possible D gene is TRBD1 (5 bases). V was shortened by 3 bases and J by 0 bases, with 8 bases between the two germline ends. The CDR3 covers 14 residues. Germline V gene sequence: CDR1 LNHDA, CDR2 SQIVND (reference sequence). CDR3 loop: CASSITGMNTEAFF. The CDR3 DNA is TGTGCCAGTAGTATCACAGGCATGAACACTGAAGCTTTCTTT.

This sequence joins TRBV6-5 and TRBJ2-7, with D possibly matching TRBD1 (5 bases). Between the trimmed V and J ends, which lost 2 bases and 2 bases, there was a span of 10 bases. This CDR3 has 14 amino acids. The germline V gene encodes CDR1 MNHEY and CDR2 SVGAGI. CDR3 sequence: CASSYVQGTYEQYF. CDR3 nucleotides: TGTGCCAGCAGTTACGTGCAGGGTACCTACGAGCAGTACTTC.

The chain is built from TRBV9 and TRBJ2-1; D is perhaps TRBD2 (5 bases). Germline assignment: CDR1 SGDLS and CDR2 YYNGEE. V was shortened by 4 bases and J by 8 bases, with 13 bases between the two germline ends. CDR3 length: 13 residues. CDR3 nucleotides: TGTGCCAGCAGCCTTTGGACTCACGATGAGCAGTTCTTC. Amino acid sequence: CASSLWTHDEQFF.

In nucleotides, the CDR3 is TGTGCCAGCAGGGGACTAGCGGCTCAAGAGACCCAGTACTTC. As protein: CASRGLAAQETQYF. The chain carries TRBV5-6 and TRBJ2-5; TRBD2 matches 11 bases. Germline loops: CDR1 SGHDT, CDR2 YYEEEE. J was trimmed by 2 bases and V by 5 bases; bases with no gene match: 2. The CDR3 spans 14 residues.

This clone was seen a single time. CDR3 residues: CASSSLGQPYEQYF. In DNA form, the CDR3 reads TGCGCCAGCAGCTCCCTGGGACAACCTTACGAGCAGTACTTC. This chain connects TRBV5-1 to TRBJ2-7; D is possibly TRBD1 (6 bases). CDR3 size: 14 residues. V was pared by 3 bases and J by 4 bases, with 14 bases between. The V gene's germline CDR1 is SGHRS and CDR2 YFSETQ.